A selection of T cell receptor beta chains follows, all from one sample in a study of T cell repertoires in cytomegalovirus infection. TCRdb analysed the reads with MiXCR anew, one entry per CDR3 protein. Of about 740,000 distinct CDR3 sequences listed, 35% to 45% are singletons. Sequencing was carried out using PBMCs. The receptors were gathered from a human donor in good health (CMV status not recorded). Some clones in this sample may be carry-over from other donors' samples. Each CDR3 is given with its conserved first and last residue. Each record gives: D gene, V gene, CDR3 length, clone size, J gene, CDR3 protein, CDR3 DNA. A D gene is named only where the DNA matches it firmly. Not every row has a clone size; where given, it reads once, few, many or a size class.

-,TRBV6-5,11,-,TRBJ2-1,CASSFSSQQFF,TGTGCCAGCAGTTTTTCGTCCCAGCAGTTCTTC
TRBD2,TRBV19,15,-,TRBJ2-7,CASSIAGALLYEQYF,TGTGCCAGTAGTATTGCGGGAGCTCTCCTCTACGAGCAGTACTTC
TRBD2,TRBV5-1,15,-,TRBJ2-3,CASSLELAGVDTQYF,TGCGCCAGCAGCTTGGAACTAGCGGGGGTTGATACGCAGTATTTT
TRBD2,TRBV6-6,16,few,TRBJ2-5,CASSGPSGGLGETQYF,TGTGCCAGCAGTGGCCCTAGCGGGGGCCTCGGAGAGACCCAGTACTTC
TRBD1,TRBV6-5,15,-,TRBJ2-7,CASSWTGGMSGEQYF,TGTGCCAGCAGTTGGACAGGGGGGATGAGTGGGGAGCAGTACTTC
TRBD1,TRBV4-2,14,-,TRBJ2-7,CASSQVTGAYEQYF,TGTGCCAGCAGCCAAGTAACAGGGGCCTACGAGCAGTACTTC
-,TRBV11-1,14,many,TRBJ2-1,CASSFLEWGDEQFF,TGTGCCAGCAGCTTCCTCGAGTGGGGCGATGAGCAGTTCTTC
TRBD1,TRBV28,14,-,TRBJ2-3,CASSFGTGADTQYF,TGTGCCAGCAGTTTTGGGACAGGGGCAGATACGCAGTATTTT
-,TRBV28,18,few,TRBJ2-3,CASSLAAGASGSTDTQYF,TGTGCCAGCAGTTTAGCCGCGGGGGCTAGCGGAAGCACAGATACGCAGTATTTT
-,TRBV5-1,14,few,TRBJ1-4,CASREGPTNEKLFF,TGCGCCAGCAGAGAGGGGCCAACTAATGAAAAACTGTTTTTT
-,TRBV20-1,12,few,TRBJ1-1,CSAREGGTEAFF,TGCAGTGCTAGAGAAGGAGGGACTGAAGCTTTCTTT
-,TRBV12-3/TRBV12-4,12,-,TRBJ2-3,CASSLTMRTQYF,TGTGCCAGCAGTTTAACGATGAGGACGCAGTATTTT
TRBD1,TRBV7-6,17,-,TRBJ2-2,CASSFGPDREFAGELFF,TGTGCTAGCAGCTTTGGACCGGACAGGGAATTCGCCGGGGAGCTGTTTTTT
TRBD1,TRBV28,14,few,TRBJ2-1,CASRPDDRGNEQFF,TGTGCCAGCAGACCTGATGACAGGGGGAATGAGCAGTTCTTC
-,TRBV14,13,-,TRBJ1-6,CATRGASNSPLHF,TGTGCCACCCGGGGGGCCAGTAATTCACCCCTCCACTTT
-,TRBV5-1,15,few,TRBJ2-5,CASSSFRTVEETQYF,TGCGCCAGCAGCTCATTTAGGACAGTCGAAGAGACCCAGTACTTC
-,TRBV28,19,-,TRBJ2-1,CASSTPYLNRGGGDNEQFF,TGTGCCAGCAGTACGCCGTATCTAAACAGGGGTGGAGGGGACAATGAGCAGTTCTTC
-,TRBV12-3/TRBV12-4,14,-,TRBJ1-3,CASSLVQGANTIYF,TGTGCCAGCAGTTTGGTCCAGGGAGCAAACACCATATATTTT
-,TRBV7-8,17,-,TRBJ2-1,CASSRRTRASPWGEQFF,TGTGCCAGCAGCCGGAGGACACGGGCCTCCCCGTGGGGTGAGCAGTTCTTC
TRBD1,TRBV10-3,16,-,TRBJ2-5,CAISESHRQGAKTQYF,TGTGCCATCAGTGAGTCCCACCGACAGGGCGCGAAGACCCAGTACTTC
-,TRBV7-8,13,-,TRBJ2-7,CASSLELNYEQYF,TGTGCCAGCAGCTTAGAGTTGAACTACGAGCAGTACTTC
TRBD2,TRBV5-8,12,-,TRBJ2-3,CASSLERGTQYF,TGTGCCAGCAGCCTGGAGCGGGGTACGCAGTATTTT
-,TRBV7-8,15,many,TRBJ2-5,CASSRHMAPQETQYF,TGTGCCAGCAGCCGACACATGGCACCCCAAGAGACCCAGTACTTC
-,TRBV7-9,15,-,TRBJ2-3,CASSSRATSTDTQYF,TGTGCCAGCAGCTCACGGGCGACGAGCACAGATACGCAGTATTTT
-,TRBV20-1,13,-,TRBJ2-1,CSARPDRYNEQFF,TGCAGTGCTAGACCAGACCGATACAATGAGCAGTTCTTC
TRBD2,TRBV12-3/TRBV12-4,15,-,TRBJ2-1,CASSISTSGRDEQFF,TGTGCCAGCAGCATTTCTACTAGCGGGAGGGATGAGCAGTTCTTC
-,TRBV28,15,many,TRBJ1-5,CASSSGTEINQPQHF,TGTGCCAGCAGTTCCGGGACGGAGATCAATCAGCCCCAGCATTTT
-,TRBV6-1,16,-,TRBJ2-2,CASSEPDYRTSGELFF,TGTGCCAGCAGTGAACCCGATTACAGGACCTCCGGGGAGCTGTTTTTT
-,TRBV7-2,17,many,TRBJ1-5,CASSSTPTTYSNQPQHF,TGTGCCAGCAGCTCCACCCCCACTACTTATAGCAATCAGCCCCAGCATTTT
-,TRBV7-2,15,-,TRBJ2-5,CSSSPSDSTWETQYF,TGTTCCAGCAGCCCTTCCGACAGTACGTGGGAGACCCAGTACTTC
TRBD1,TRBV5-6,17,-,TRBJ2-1,CASSLVNWTGLYNEQFF,TGTGCCAGCAGCCTAGTCAATTGGACAGGGCTGTACAATGAGCAGTTCTTC
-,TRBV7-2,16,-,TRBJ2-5,CASSLAPHSTGETKYF,TGTGCAAGCAGCTTAGCACCTCACAGCACGGGGGAGACCAAGTACTTC
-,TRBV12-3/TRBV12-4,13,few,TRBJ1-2,CASSFQWHYGYTF,TGTGCCAGCAGTTTTCAGTGGCACTATGGCTACACCTTC
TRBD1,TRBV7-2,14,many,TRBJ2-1,CASSGTGNYNEQFF,TGTGCCAGCAGCGGGACAGGTAACTACAATGAGCAGTTCTTC
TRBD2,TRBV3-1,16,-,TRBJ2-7,CASSQDVAGESYEQYF,TGTGCCAGCAGCCAAGATGTAGCGGGAGAGTCCTACGAGCAGTACTTC
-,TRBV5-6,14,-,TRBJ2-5,CASSPLRGGETQYF,TGTGCCAGCAGTCCCCTAAGGGGTGGAGAGACCCAGTACTTC
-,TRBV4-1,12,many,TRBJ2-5,CASSQDQETQYF,TGCGCCAGCAGCCAAGATCAGGAGACCCAGTACTTC
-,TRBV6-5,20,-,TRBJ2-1,CASSYSRLRRARVGYNEQFF,TGTGCCAGCAGTTACTCGAGGCTGCGGCGGGCTAGGGTCGGCTACAATGAGCAGTTCTTC
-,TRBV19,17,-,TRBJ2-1,CASSPPQVGSSYNEQFF,TGTGCCAGTAGCCCACCACAAGTTGGAAGCTCCTACAATGAGCAGTTCTTC
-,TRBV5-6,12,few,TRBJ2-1,CASSLAINEQFF,TGTGCCAGCAGCTTGGCTATCAATGAGCAGTTCTTC
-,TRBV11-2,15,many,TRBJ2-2,CASSFDRSNTGELFF,TGTGCCAGCAGCTTTGACAGGTCGAACACCGGGGAGCTGTTTTTT
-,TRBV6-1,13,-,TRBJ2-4,CASSQAAKNIQYF,TGTGCCAGCAGTCAGGCAGCCAAAAACATTCAGTACTTC
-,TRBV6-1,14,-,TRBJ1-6,CASSYAEGERSLHF,TGTGCCAGCAGTTACGCGGAGGGGGAACGATCCCTCCACTTT
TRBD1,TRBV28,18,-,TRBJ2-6,CASSSYGQGMGGANVLTF,TGTGCCAGCAGTTCCTACGGACAGGGAATGGGTGGGGCCAACGTCCTGACTTTC
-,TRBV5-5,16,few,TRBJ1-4,CASSHRMSGTNEKLFF,TGTGCCAGCAGCCATCGAATGTCAGGAACTAATGAAAAACTGTTTTTT
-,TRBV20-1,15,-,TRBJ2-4,CSASGKGWSKNIQYF,TGCAGTGCTAGTGGCAAGGGGTGGTCCAAAAACATTCAGTACTTC
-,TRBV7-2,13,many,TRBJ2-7,CASSRGPVGEQYF,TGTGCCAGCAGCCGTGGACCCGTGGGCGAGCAGTACTTC
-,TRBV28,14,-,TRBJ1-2,CACSLSTSNYGYTF,TGTGCCTGCAGTTTGTCCACCTCTAACTATGGCTACACCTTC